The 9 T cell receptor beta chains presented below share a single source sample, sequenced in a study of blood T cell repertoires in COVID-19. Method: immunoSEQ multiplex PCR; TCRdb's copy keeps in-frame clones and lacks some. Of roughly 250,000 clones listed, about four fifths are singletons. The sample taken for sequencing was PBMCs or T cells enriched from blood (not recorded which). These receptor sequences come from a woman in her thirties or forties who had been exposed to COVID-19.

The chain links TRBV5-1 to TRBJ1-3; D unclear. CDR1 and CDR2 (germline): SGHRS, YFSETQ. V was cut by 4 bases and J by 0 bases, with 11 bases left in between. The CDR3 has 15 amino acids. The CDR3 DNA reads TGCGCCAGCAGCGCTGGCACAGTCTCTGGAAACACCATATATTTT. Amino acids: CASSAGTVSGNTIYF.

J is TRBJ2-1 and V is TRBV4-1, with TRBD2 matching over 10 bases. Per the germline V gene, CDR1 is MGHRA and CDR2 is YSYEKL. The CDR3 has 19 residues. V lost 4 bases and J lost 8; bases outside the gene matches: 20. The CDR3 sequence is CASSLRTSGLTPLEDEQFF. The CDR3 DNA follows: TGCGCCAGCAGCCTTCGGACTAGCGGCCTCACTCCTCTTGAGGATGAGCAGTTCTTC.

J is TRBJ2-7 and V is TRBV6-6; 8 nucleotides line up with TRBD1. Germline V CDR1 and CDR2: MNHNY, SVGAGI (reference sequence). CDR3 size: 14 residues. V lost 7 bases and J lost 5; bases outside the gene matches: 10. This CDR3 is CASIQQQGANEQYF. The CDR3 DNA reads as TGTGCCAGCATCCAGCAGCAGGGGGCCAACGAGCAGTACTTC.

The chain has TRBV3-1 (or the pseudogene TRBV3-2) and TRBJ1-4, with D possibly TRBD1 on 5 matching bases. V lost 3 bases to trimming and J lost 8 bases, with 13 bases between them. This CDR3 has 14 residues. CDR1 is LGHDT and CDR2 is YNNKEL in the germline V gene (reference sequence). CDR3 sequence: CASSQAGTGEKLFF. The CDR3 region has the DNA TGTGCCAGCAGCCAGGCCGGGACTGGGGAAAAACTGTTTTTT.

The chain couples TRBV24-1 to TRBJ2-5; D remains ambiguous. V was pared by 2 bases and J by 2 bases, with 2 bases between. The length of the CDR3 is 12 residues. The germline gives CDR1 KGHDR, CDR2 SFDVKD. This chain's CDR3 is CATSDSQETQYF. The CDR3 bases are TGTGCCACCAGTGATTCACAAGAGACCCAGTACTTC.

The CDR3 is CASSLGLGRDTEAFF. CDR3 coding DNA: TGTGCCAGCAGCTTAGGTTTAGGGAGGGACACTGAAGCTTTCTTT. J is TRBJ1-1 and V is TRBV7-2; no clear D gene. Germline-derived CDR1 and CDR2 are SGHTA and FQGNSA. Deletions cut 1 base from V and 3 bases from J, with 12 bases between. The CDR3 is 15 residues long.

V gene TRBV2 combines with J gene TRBJ1-1; no reliable D call. CDR1 and CDR2 (germline): SNHLY, FYNNEI. The CDR3 length is 12 residues. V shed 8 bases and J shed 5 bases, with 12 bases lying between them. The CDR3 nucleotides read TGTGCCAGCGGTCCACGGAGTACTGAAGCTTTCTTT. Its protein product is CASGPRSTEAFF.

Comments on this clone: The sample has other DNA sequences that encode this CDR3 too. The chain is built from TRBV5-1 and TRBJ1-1, with D perhaps TRBD1 (6 bases). In germline, CDR1 is SGHRS, CDR2 YFSETQ. The CDR3 contains 14 residues. The V gene lost 3 bases and the J gene lost 1 base, with 10 bases spanning the gap. This chain's CDR3 is CASSSRTANTEAFF. CDR3 DNA: TGCGCCAGCAGCTCCAGGACAGCGAACACTGAAGCTTTCTTT.

The gene calls are TRBV3-1 (or the pseudogene TRBV3-2) and TRBJ1-1; D is possibly TRBD1 (6 bases). Germline CDR1 is LGHDT and CDR2 is YNNKEL (reference sequence). V was trimmed by 5 bases and J by 6 bases, leaving 16 bases between them. The CDR3 is 14 amino acids. The CDR3, as DNA: TGTGCCAGCAGCGATATACTACAGGGTGCTGAAGCTTTCTTT. It translates to CASSDILQGAEAFF.